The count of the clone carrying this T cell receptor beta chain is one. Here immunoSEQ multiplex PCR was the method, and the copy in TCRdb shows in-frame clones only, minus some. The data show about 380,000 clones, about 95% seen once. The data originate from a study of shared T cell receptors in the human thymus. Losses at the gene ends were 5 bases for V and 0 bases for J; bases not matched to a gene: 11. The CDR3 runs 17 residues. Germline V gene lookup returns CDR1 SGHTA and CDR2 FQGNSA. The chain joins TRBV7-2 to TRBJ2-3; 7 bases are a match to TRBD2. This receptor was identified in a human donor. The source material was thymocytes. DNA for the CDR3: TGTGCCAGCAGCGGTGGGGGGACTAATTCTAGCACAGATACGCAGTATTTT. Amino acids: CASSGGGTNSSTDTQYF.